The 16 T cell receptor beta chains given below trace back to one sample, sequenced in a study of graft-versus-host responses after intestinal transplantation. The repertoire was sequenced with immunoSEQ multiplex PCR; TCRdb's copy has only in-frame clones and lacks some. In the table there are approximately 93,000 clones, roughly 92% of which are singletons. The antigens of these receptors remain unknown. Sequenced material: unstimulated CD8+ T cells sorted from spleen or lymph node cells, taken before transplant. These TCRs come from a human donor who was the organ donor for an intestinal transplant.

The chain carries TRBV2 and TRBJ2-2; TRBD2 aligns across 16 bases. This CDR3 contains 19 residues. The germline gives CDR1 SNHLY, CDR2 FYNNEI. With 6 bases clipped from V and 1 base from J, the junction kept 8 bases outside the gene matches. This chain's CDR3 is CASRGGLAGGLVNTGELFF. The CDR3 DNA reads as TGTGCCAGCAGAGGGGGACTAGCGGGGGGGCTAGTGAACACCGGGGAGCTGTTTTTT.

The rearrangement links TRBV5-4 to TRBJ2-2; the D is unclear. The length of the CDR3 is 15 residues. Germline values: CDR1 SGHNT, CDR2 YYREEE (reference sequence). The V end was cut by 4 bases, the J end by 4 bases, with 14 bases between. The CDR3 coding sequence is TGTGCCAGCAGCCAAGATCCCGGGTCCACCGGGGAGCTGTTTTTT. Translating gives CASSQDPGSTGELFF.

The rearrangement links TRBV5-4 to TRBJ1-2, with 7 bases fitting TRBD1. The length of the CDR3 is 15 residues. The germline gives CDR1 SGHNT, CDR2 YYREEE (reference sequence). V was clipped by 2 bases and J by 4 bases; unmatched bases: 8. CDR3 in amino acids: CASSFLTGSGYGYTF. The CDR3 region has the DNA TGTGCCAGCAGCTTCCTGACAGGGTCAGGCTATGGCTACACCTTC. The whole variable domain, filled in from reference TRBV5-4 and TRBJ1-2, reads ETGVTQSPTHLIKTRGQQVTLRCSSQSGHNTVSWYQQALGQGPQFIFQYYREEENGRGNFPPRFSGLQFPNYSSELNVNALELDDSALYLCASSFLTGSGYGYTFGSGTRLTVV.

J is TRBJ1-2 and V is TRBV29-1; 8 bases are a match to TRBD1. The CDR3 runs to 14 residues. Germline CDR1 and CDR2: SQVTM and ANQGSEA. J lost 5 bases, V lost 4 bases, and 9 bases had no gene match. The CDR3 loop is CSVGLDRDKYGYTF. The CDR3 DNA sequence: TGCAGCGTTGGGTTGGACAGGGACAAATATGGCTACACCTTC.

This clone came up once. The chain is built from TRBV4-1 and TRBJ2-7; 8 bases align to TRBD1. V trimming: 2 bases; J trimming: 5 bases; junction bases outside the gene matches: 14. This CDR3 region has 17 residues. Germline V gives CDR1 MGHRA, CDR2 YSYEKL. The CDR3 DNA reads as TGCGCCAGCAGCCAAAGCCCTGTAGGTCAGGGGGCCAACGAGCAGTACTTC. Translating gives CASSQSPVGQGANEQYF.

The chain carries TRBV30 and TRBJ2-1; weak D call: TRBD1 (5 bases). The CDR3 extends over 17 amino acids. V lost 1 base, J lost 2 bases, and 18 bases lay in between. CDR1 GTSNPN and CDR2 SVGIG come from the germline V gene (reference sequence). CDR3 sequence: CAWSELRQGKTYNEQFF. The CDR3 DNA follows: TGTGCCTGGAGTGAGTTACGTCAGGGAAAAACCTACAATGAGCAGTTCTTC.

The chain joins TRBV2 to TRBJ2-5; TRBD2 is a possible D gene (6 bases). The length of the CDR3 is 15 residues. CDR1 and CDR2 from the germline V gene are SNHLY and FYNNEI. Trimming removed 3 bases from V and 5 bases from J, with 16 bases in between. The CDR3 DNA follows: TGTGCCAGCAGTGATGACGGCCGGGGGTCGGAGACCCAGTACTTC. Residues: CASSDDGRGSETQYF.

The genes are TRBV9 and TRBJ1-5; D is unclear. Trimming shortened V by 3 bases and J by 0 bases, and 4 bases separated the two germline ends. Germline V CDR1 and CDR2: SGDLS, YYNGEE. CDR3 length: 13 residues. CDR3 sequence: CASSGDSNQPQHF. The CDR3 DNA is TGTGCCAGCAGCGGAGATAGCAATCAGCCCCAGCATTTT.

The J gene is TRBJ1-6, the V gene TRBV15, with TRBD1 identical over 7 bases. Looked up from germline, CDR1 is LNHNV and CDR2 is YYDKDF (reference sequence). This CDR3 spans 17 amino acids. V lost 2 bases to trimming and J lost 6 bases; unmatched junction nucleotides: 10. The CDR3: CATSRRRDSSSNSPLHF. CDR3 nucleotides: TGTGCCACCAGCAGACGCCGGGACAGCAGTTCTAATTCACCCCTCCACTTT.

The chain combines TRBV5-6 with TRBJ2-7, with D perhaps TRBD2 (5 bases). The CDR3 is made up of 14 amino acids. Trimming pared 4 bases from V and 7 bases from J, leaving 18 bases between. CDR1 and CDR2 (germline): SGHDT, YYEEEE. Here the CDR3 DNA reads TGTGCCAGCAGCGGAACTAGGACCCTCAGGGAGCAGTACTTC. As protein: CASSGTRTLREQYF.

This chain uses TRBV10-2 with TRBJ1-2; tentative D call: TRBD1 (5 bases). Trimming cost V 3 bases and J 5 bases, with 10 bases left between them. From germline, CDR1 is WSHSY and CDR2 SAAADI. This CDR3 contains 13 residues. The CDR3 DNA is TGCGCCAGCAGTGATTGGCAGGGATATGGCTACACCTTC. The encoded protein is CASSDWQGYGYTF.

This chain uses TRBV2 with TRBJ2-5, with D tentatively TRBD1 (7 bases). This CDR3 is built from 15 residues. Germline loops: CDR1 SNHLY, CDR2 FYNNEI. The V end lost 5 bases, the J end lost 5 bases, and 18 bases lay between the germline ends. The CDR3 sequence is CASSKTGLEGETQYF. The CDR3 bases are TGTGCCAGCAGTAAGACAGGGTTGGAGGGGGAGACCCAGTACTTC.

The chain combines TRBV27 with TRBJ2-3; TRBD2 might be the D (7 bases). Germline loops: CDR1 MNHEY, CDR2 SMNVEV (reference sequence). The V end was cut by 6 bases, the J end by 9 bases, with 16 bases between. There are 13 residues in the CDR3. CDR3 sequence: CASRRGGILTQYF. DNA for the CDR3: TGTGCCAGCAGGAGGGGGGGCATTCTGACGCAGTATTTT.

V usage is TRBV30 and J usage is TRBJ2-7, with a tentative D call TRBD1 (6 bases). Trimming removed 0 bases at V and 0 bases at J, with 15 bases between. The CDR3 contains 16 residues. CDR1 and CDR2 from the germline V gene are GTSNPN and SVGIG (reference sequence). CDR3 sequence: CAWSVRDTYFSYEQYF. The CDR3 nucleotides are TGTGCCTGGAGTGTACGGGACACCTACTTCTCCTACGAGCAGTACTTC.

The rearrangement links TRBV9 to TRBJ1-3, with TRBD1 identical over 7 bases. Germline loops: CDR1 SGDLS, CDR2 YYNGEE. This CDR3 comprises 16 residues. The J segment lost 0 bases and the V segment lost 4 bases, leaving 7 bases of the junction unmatched. The CDR3 here is CASSPGQVFSGNTIYF. The CDR3 nucleotides read TGTGCCAGCAGCCCAGGACAGGTCTTCTCTGGAAACACCATATATTTT.

The chain recombines TRBV5-1 with TRBJ2-7; 9 bases map to TRBD1. Germline CDR1 SGHRS, CDR2 YFSETQ. Trimming at V came to 0 bases and at J to 4 bases, leaving 8 bases not matched to a gene. This CDR3 has 16 amino acids. CDR3 in amino acids: CASSLALGQGWYEQYF. DNA for the CDR3: TGCGCCAGCAGCTTGGCCCTTGGACAGGGGTGGTACGAGCAGTACTTC.